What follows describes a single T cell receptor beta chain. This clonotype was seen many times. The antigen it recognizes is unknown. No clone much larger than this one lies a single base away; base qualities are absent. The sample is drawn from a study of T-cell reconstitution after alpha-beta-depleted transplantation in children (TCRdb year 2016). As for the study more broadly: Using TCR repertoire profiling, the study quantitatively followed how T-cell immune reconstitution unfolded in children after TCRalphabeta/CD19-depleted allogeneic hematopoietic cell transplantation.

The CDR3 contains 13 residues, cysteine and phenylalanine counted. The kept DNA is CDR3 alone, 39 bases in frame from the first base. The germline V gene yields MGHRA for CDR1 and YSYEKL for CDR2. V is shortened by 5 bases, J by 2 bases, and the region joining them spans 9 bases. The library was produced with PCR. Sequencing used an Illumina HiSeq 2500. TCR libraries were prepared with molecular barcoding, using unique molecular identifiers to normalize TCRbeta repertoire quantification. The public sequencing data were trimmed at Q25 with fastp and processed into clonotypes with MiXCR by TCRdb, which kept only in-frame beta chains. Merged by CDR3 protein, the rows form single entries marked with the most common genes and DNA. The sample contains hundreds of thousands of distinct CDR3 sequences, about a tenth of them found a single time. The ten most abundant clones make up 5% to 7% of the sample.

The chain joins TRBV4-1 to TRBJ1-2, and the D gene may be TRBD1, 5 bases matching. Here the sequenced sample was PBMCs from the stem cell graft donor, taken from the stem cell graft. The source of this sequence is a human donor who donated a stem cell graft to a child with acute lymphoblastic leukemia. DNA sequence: TGCGCCAGCAGCGTCCGGGACAACTATGGCTACACCTTC. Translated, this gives CASSVRDNYGYTF.